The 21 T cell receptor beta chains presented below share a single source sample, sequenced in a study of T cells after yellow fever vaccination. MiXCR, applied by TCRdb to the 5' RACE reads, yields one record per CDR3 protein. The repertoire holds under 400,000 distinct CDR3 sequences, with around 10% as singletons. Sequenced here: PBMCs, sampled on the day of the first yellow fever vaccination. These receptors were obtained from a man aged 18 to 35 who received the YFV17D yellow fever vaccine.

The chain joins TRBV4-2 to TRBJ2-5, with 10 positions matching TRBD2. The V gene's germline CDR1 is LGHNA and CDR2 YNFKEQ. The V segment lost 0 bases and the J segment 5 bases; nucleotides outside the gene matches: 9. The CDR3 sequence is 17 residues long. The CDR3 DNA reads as TGTGCCAGCAGCCAAGATCGGGCTAGCGGGGGTGATGAGACCCAGTACTTC. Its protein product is CASSQDRASGGDETQYF.

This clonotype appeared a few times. CDR3 sequence reads: CASSLWQTFTYQETQYF. The CDR3 DNA reads as TGTGCCAGCAGCTTGTGGCAGACTTTCACGTACCAAGAGACCCAGTACTTC. The chain couples TRBV5-6 to TRBJ2-5; unclear D gene. Germline CDR1 reads SGHDT; CDR2 reads YYEEEE. The length of the CDR3 is 17 residues. V was clipped by 1 base and J by 0 bases, with 16 bases between them.

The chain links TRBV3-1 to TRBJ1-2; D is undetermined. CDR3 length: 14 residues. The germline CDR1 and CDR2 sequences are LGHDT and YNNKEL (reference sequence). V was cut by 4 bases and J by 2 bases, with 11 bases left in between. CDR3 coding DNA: TGTGCCAGCAGCCTCGGTAAAGCAAACTATGGCTACACCTTC. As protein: CASSLGKANYGYTF.

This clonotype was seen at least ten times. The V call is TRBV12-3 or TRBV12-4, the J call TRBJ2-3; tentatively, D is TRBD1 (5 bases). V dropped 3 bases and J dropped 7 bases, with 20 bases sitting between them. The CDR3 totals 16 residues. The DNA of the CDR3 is TGTGCCAGCAGTTTGGGGCCGGACCAAGTCAAGTATACGCAGTATTTT. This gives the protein CASSLGPDQVKYTQYF.

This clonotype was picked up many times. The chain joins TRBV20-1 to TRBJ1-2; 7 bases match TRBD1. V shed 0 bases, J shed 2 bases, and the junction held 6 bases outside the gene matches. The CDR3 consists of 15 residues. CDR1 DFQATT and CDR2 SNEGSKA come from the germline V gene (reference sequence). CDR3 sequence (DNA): TGCAGTGCTAGAGACCCTATGACAGGGAACTATGGCTACACCTTC. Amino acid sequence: CSARDPMTGNYGYTF.

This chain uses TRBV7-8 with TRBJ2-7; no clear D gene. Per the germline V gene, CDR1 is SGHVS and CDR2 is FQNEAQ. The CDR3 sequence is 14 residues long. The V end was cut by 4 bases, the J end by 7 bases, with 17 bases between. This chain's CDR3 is CASSSGVGQFEQYV. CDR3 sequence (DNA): TGTGCCAGCAGCTCGGGCGTAGGGCAATTTGAGCAGTACGTC.

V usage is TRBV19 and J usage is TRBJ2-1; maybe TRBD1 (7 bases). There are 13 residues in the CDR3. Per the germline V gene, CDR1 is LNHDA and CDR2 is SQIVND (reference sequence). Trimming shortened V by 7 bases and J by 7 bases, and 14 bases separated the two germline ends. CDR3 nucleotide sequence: TGTGCCAGTACTTTGACAGGGACTAATGAGCAGTTCTTC. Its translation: CASTLTGTNEQFF.

CDR3 in amino acids: CSAWDRASYNEQFF. Written as DNA, the CDR3 is TGCAGTGCTTGGGACAGGGCCTCCTACAATGAGCAGTTCTTC. This chain uses TRBV20-1 with TRBJ2-1; 9 positions match TRBD1. The junction had 2 bases not matched to a gene; V was cut back by 5 bases and J by 0 bases. The V gene's germline CDR1 is DFQATT and CDR2 SNEGSKA (reference sequence). The CDR3 totals 14 residues.

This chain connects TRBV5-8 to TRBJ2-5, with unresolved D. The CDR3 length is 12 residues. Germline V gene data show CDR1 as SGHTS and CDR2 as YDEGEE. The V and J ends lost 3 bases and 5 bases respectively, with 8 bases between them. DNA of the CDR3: TGTGCCAGCAGCTCGGCCAGGGAGACCCAGTACTTC. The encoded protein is CASSSARETQYF.

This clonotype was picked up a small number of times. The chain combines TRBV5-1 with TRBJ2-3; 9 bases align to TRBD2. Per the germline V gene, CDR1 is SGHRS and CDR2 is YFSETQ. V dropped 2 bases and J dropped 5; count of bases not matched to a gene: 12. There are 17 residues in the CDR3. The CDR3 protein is CASSFGLGAGGQDTQYF. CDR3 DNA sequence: TGCGCCAGCAGCTTCGGGCTTGGGGCGGGGGGGCAAGATACGCAGTATTTT.

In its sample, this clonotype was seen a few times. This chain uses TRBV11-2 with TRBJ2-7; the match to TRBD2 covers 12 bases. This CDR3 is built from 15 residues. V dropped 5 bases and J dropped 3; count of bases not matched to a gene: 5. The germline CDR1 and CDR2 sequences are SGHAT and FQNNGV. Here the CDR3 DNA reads TGTGCCAGCAGCGAACTAGCGGGGGGTCGCTACGAGCAGTACTTC. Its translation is CASSELAGGRYEQYF.

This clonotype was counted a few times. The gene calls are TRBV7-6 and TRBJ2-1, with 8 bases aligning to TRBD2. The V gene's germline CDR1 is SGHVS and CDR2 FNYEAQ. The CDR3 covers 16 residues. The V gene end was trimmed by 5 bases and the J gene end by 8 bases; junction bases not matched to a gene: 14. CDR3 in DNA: TGTGCCAGCAGCCTCGGATCGAGCGGGGGAGGTTATGAGCAGTTCTTC. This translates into CASSLGSSGGGYEQFF. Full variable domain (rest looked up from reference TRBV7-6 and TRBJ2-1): GAGVSQSPRYKVTKRGQDVALRCDPISGHVSLYWYRQALGQGPEFLTYFNYEAQQDKSGLPNDRFSAERPEGSISTLTIQRTEQRDSAMYRCASSLGSSGGGYEQFFGPGTRLTVL.

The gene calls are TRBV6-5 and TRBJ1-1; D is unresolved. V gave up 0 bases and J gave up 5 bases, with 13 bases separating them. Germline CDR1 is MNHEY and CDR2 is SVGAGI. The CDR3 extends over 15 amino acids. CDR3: CASSYSSGGSTEAFF. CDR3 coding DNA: TGTGCCAGCAGTTACTCGTCGGGAGGTAGTACTGAAGCTTTCTTT.

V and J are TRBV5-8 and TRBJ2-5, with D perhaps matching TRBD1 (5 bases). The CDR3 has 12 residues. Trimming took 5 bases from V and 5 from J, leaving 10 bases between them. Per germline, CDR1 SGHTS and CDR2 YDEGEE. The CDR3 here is CASRPRAETQYF. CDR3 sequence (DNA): TGTGCCAGCAGACCCAGGGCGGAGACCCAGTACTTC.

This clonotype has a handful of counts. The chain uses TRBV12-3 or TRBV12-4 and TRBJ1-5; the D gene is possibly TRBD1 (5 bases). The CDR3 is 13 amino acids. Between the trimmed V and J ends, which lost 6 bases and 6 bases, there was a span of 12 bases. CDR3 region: CASSSGFRQPQHF. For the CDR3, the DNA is TGTGCCAGCAGCTCAGGGTTTCGTCAGCCCCAGCATTTT.

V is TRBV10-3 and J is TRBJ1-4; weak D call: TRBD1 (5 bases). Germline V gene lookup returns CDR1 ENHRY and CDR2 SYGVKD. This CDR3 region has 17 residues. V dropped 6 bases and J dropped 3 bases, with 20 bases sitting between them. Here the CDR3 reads CAISGRDAPKANEKLFF. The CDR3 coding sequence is TGTGCCATCAGCGGACGGGACGCTCCTAAGGCTAATGAAAAACTGTTTTTT.

For the CDR3, the DNA is TGCGCCAGCAGCCCCCCCCGGGGGGGGGCGACAGATACGCAGTATTTT. It is translated as CASSPPRGGATDTQYF. The chain links TRBV4-1 to TRBJ2-3; TRBD2 matches 8 bases. Germline V CDR1 and CDR2: MGHRA, YSYEKL. The CDR3 has 16 residues. The trim removed 4 bases at V and 3 bases at J, leaving 9 bases unmatched.

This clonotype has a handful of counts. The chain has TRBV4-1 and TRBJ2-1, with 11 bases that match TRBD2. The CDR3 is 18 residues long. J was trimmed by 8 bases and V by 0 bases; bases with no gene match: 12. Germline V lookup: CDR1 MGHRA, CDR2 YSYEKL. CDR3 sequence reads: CASSQDPASGGPIDEQFF. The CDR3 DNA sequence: TGCGCCAGCAGCCAAGATCCCGCTAGCGGGGGGCCTATCGATGAGCAGTTCTTC.

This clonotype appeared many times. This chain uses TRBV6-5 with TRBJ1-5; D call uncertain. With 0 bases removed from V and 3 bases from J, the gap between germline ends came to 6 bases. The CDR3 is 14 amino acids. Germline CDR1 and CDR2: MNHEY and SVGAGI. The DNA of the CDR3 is TGTGCCAGCAGTTACTCGTTTGCCAATCAGCCCCAGCATTTT. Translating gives CASSYSFANQPQHF.

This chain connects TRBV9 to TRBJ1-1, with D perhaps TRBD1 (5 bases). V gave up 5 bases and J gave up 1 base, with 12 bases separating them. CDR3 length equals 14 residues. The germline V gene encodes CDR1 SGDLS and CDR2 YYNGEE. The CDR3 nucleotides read TGTGCCAGCAGTCCCCAGGGAAAGAACACTGAAGCTTTCTTT. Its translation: CASSPQGKNTEAFF.

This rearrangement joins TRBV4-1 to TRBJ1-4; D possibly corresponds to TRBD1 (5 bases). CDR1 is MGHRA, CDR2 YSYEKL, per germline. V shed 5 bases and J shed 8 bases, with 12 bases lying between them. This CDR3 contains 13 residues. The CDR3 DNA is TGCGCCAGCAGCGCACCGGGGGAGGAAAAACTGTTTTTT. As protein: CASSAPGEEKLFF.